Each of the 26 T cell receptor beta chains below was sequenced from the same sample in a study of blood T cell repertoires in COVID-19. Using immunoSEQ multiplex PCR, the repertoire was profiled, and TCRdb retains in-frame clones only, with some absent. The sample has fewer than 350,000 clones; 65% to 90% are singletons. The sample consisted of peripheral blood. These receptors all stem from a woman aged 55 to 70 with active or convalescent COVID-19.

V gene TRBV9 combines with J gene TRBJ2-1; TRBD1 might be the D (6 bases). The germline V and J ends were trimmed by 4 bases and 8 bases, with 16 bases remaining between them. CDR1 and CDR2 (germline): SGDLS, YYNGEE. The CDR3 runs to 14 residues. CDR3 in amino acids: CASSSGAKSDEQFF. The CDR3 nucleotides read TGTGCCAGCAGCTCAGGGGCAAAGTCCGATGAGCAGTTCTTC.

In DNA, the CDR3 is TGTGCCAGCAGCTTTAGCGGGGGGGCCGACGAGCAGTACTTC. Encoded protein: CASSFSGGADEQYF. The chain carries TRBV7-2 and TRBJ2-7; 11 bases fit TRBD2. Trimming at V came to 3 bases and at J to 5 bases, leaving 3 bases not matched to a gene. The V gene's germline CDR1 is SGHTA and CDR2 FQGNSA. This CDR3 comprises 14 residues. The variable domain in full, with the rest retrieved from reference TRBV7-2 and TRBJ2-7, is GAGVSQSPSNKVTEKGKDVELRCDPISGHTALYWYRQSLGQGLEFLIYFQGNSAPDKSGLPSDRFSAERTGGSVSTLTIQRTQQEDSAVYLCASSFSGGADEQYFGPGTRLTVT.

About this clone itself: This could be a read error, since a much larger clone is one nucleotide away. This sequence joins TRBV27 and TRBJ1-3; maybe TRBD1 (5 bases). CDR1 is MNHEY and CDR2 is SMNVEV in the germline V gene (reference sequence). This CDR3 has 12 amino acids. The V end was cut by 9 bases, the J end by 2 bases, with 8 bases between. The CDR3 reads CASQGPGNTIYF. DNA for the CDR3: TGTGCCAGTCAGGGCCCTGGAAACACCATATATTTT.

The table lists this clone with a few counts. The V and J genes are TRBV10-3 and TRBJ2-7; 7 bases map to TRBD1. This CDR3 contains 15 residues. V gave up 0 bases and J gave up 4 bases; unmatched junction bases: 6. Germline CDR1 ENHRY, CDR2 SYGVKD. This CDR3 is CAISESVTGSYEQYF. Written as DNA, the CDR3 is TGTGCCATCAGTGAGTCTGTGACAGGGAGTTACGAGCAGTACTTC.

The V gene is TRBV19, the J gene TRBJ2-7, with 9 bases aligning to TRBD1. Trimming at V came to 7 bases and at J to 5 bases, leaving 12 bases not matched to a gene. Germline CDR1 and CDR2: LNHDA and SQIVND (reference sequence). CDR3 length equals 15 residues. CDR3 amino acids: CASKGAGTGNDEQYF. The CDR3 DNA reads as TGTGCCAGTAAAGGGGCCGGGACAGGGAATGACGAGCAGTACTTC.

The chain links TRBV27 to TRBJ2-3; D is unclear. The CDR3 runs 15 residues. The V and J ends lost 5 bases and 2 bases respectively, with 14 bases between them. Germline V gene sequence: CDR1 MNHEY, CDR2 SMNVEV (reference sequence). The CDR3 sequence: CASSDRVSDTDTQYF. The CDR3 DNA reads TGTGCCAGCAGTGACCGGGTGTCTGACACAGATACGCAGTATTTT.

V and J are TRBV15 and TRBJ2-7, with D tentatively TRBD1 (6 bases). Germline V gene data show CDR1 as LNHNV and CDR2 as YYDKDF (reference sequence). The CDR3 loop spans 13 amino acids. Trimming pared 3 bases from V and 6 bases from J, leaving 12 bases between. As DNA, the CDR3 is TGTGCCACCAGCAGTTTACAGGGACCCGAGCAGTACTTC. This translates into CATSSLQGPEQYF.

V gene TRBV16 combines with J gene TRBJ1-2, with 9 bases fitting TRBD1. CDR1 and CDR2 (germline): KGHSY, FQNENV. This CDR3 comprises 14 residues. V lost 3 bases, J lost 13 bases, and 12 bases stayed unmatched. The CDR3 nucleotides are TGTGCCAGCAGCCAGGGACAGGGTCTCTTCGGGTCCACCTTC. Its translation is CASSQGQGLFGSTF.

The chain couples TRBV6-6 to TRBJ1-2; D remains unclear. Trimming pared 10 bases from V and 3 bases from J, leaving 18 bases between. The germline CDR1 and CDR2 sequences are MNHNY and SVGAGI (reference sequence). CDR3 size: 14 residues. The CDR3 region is CAIGDEGSDYGYTF. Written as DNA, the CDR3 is TGTGCCATCGGTGATGAGGGATCGGACTATGGCTACACCTTC.

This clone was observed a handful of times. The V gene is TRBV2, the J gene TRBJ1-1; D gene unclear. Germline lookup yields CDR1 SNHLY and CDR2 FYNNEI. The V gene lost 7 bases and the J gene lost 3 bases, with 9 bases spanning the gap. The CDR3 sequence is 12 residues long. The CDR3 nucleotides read TGTGCCAGCATATCGAGTTACACTGAAGCTTTCTTT. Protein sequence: CASISSYTEAFF.

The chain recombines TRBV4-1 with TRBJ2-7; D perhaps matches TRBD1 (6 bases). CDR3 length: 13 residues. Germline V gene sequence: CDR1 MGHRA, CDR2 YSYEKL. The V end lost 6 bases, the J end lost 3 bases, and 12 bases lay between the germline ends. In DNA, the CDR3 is TGCGCCAGCAGACCGACAGGAAACTACGAGCAGTACTTC. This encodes CASRPTGNYEQYF.

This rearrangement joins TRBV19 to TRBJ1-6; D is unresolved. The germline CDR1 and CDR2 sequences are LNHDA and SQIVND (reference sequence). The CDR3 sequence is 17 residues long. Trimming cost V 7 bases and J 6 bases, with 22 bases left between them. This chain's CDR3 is CASNALPGYFGNSPLHF. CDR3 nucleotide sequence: TGTGCCAGTAACGCTCTACCAGGATATTTTGGTAATTCACCCCTCCACTTT.

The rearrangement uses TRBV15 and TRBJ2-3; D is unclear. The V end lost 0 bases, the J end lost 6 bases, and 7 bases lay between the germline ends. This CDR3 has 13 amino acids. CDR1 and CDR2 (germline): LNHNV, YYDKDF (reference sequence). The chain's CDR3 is CATSRDPGDTQYF. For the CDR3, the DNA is TGTGCCACCAGCAGAGATCCCGGGGATACGCAGTATTTT.

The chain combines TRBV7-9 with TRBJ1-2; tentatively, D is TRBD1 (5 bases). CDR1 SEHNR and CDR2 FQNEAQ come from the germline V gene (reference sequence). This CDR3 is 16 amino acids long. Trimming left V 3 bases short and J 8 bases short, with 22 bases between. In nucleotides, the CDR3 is TGTGCCAGCAGCTTCCTCCGGGACTCAAGCGGCGGGGGCTACACCTTC. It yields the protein CASSFLRDSSGGGYTF.

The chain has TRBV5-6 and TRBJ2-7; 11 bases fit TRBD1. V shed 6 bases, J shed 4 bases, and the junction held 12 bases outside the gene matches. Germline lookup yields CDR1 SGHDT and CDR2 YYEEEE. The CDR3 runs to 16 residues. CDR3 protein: CASNPWRGQGAYEQYF. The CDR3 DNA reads TGTGCCAGCAACCCCTGGCGAGGACAGGGGGCTTACGAGCAGTACTTC.

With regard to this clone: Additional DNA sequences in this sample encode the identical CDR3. DNA of the CDR3: TGTGCCAGCAGCCAAGCGGGGGAAGCTTTCTTT. Protein: CASSQAGEAFF. The V and J genes are TRBV3-1 (or the pseudogene TRBV3-2) and TRBJ1-1; D is unclear. CDR3 length: 11 amino acids. The germline V gene has CDR1 LGHDT and CDR2 YNNKEL (reference sequence). V lost 1 base and J 8 bases, leaving 5 bases between the germline ends.

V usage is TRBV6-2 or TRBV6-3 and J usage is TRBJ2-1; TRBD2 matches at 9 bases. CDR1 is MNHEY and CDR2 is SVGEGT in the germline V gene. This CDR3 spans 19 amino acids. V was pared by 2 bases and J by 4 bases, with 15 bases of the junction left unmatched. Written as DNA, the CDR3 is TGTGCCAGCAGTTACCCGATAGTCCCAGCGGGGGGCGCATACAATGAGCAGTTCTTC. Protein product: CASSYPIVPAGGAYNEQFF.

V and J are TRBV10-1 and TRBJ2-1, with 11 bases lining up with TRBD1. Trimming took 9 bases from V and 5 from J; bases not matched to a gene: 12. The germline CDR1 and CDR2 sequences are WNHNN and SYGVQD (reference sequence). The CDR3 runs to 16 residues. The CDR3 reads CARLTGQGATHNEQFF. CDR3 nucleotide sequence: TGCGCCAGACTAACTGGACAGGGGGCCACCCACAATGAGCAGTTCTTC.

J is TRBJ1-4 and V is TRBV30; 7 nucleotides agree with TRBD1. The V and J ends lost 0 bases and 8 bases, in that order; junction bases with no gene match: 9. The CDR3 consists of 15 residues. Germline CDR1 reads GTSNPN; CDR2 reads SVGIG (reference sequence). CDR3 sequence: CAWSVRAGGAEKLFF. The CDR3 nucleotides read TGTGCCTGGAGTGTACGGGCAGGGGGTGCAGAAAAACTGTTTTTT.

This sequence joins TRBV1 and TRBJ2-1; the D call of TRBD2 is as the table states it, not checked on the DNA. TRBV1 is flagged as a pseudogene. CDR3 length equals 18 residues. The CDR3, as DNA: TGCACCAGCAGCCAAGTAGGGCCCGCGGGGGGGGCCTACAATGAGCAGTTCTTC. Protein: CTSSQVGPAGGAYNEQFF.

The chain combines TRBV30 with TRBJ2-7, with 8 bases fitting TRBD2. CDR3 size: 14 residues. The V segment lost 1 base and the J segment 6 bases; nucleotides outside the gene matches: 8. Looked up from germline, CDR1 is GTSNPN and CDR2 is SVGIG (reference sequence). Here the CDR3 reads CAWSDGGGLVEQYF. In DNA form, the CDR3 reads TGTGCCTGGAGTGACGGGGGGGGGCTCGTCGAGCAGTACTTC.

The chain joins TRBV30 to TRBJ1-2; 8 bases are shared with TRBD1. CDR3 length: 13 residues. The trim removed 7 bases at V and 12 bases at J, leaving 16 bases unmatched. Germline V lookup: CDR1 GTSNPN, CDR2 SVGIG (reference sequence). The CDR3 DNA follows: TGTGCCTTGAATTTCCGGGACAGGAGGAGTCACACCTTC. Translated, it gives CALNFRDRRSHTF.

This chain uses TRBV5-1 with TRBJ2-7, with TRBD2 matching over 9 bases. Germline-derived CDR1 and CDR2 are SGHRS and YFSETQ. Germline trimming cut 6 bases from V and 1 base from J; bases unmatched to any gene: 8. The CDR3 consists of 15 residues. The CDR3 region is CASTVASGVSYEQYF. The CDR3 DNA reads TGCGCCAGCACGGTGGCTAGCGGGGTTTCCTACGAGCAGTACTTC.

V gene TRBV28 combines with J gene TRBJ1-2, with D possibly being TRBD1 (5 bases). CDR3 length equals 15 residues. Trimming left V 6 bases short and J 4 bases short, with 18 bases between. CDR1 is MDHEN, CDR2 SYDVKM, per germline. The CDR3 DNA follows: TGTGCCAGCAGGGACCTTAGCAGGGAGGGCTATGGCTACACCTTC. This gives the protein CASRDLSREGYGYTF.

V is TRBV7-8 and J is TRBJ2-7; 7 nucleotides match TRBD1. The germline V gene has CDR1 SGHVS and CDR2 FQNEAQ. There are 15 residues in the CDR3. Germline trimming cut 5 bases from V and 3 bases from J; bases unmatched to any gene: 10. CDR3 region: CASSPLWTGDYEQYF. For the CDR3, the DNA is TGTGCCAGCAGCCCCCTTTGGACAGGCGACTACGAGCAGTACTTC.

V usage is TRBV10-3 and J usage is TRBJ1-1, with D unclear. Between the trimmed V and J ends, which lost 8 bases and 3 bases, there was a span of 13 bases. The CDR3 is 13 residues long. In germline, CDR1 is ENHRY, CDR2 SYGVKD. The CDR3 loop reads CAIRGQEYTEAFF. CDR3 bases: TGTGCCATCCGTGGGCAAGAATACACTGAAGCTTTCTTT.